This T cell receptor (beta chain) was sequenced during a study of T cell clusters in autoimmune cytopenias. On the study more broadly: A median of about 50,000 TRB reads per sample yielded a median around 2,400 distinct clonotypes. Study-level results: Primary autoimmune cytopenia patients seemingly lacked the physiological T cell clusters found in healthy donors. TRB repertoire shifts in secondary cytopenia and chronic lymphocytic leukemia mostly reflected lymphoma, not autoimmunity. No cluster-lack signature appeared between secondary cytopenia and chronic lymphocytic leukemia patients, apparently due to lymphoma masking.

Germline V gene lookup returns CDR1 SGHKS and CDR2 YYEKEE (reference sequence). The CDR3 is 14 amino acids. TRB was amplified by touch-down multiplex PCR, primer pools A and B combined. No DNA is given; TCRdb re-called the multiplex PCR reads and lists each CDR3 protein once. This sample contains about 8,100 distinct CDR3 sequences. Worth noting for this clonotype: Its target is not known.

Tens of thousands of genome equivalents of blood DNA were amplified for TRB. The sample comprised peripheral blood. The chain couples TRBV5-5 to TRBJ2-7. This TCR derives from a human donor with an autoimmune cytopenia or autoimmune hepatitis (not recorded which). CDR3 protein: CASSLERVIYEQYF.